The clone carrying this T cell receptor beta chain is a singleton in its sample. These data belong to a study of blood T cell repertoires in COVID-19. Here immunoSEQ multiplex PCR was the method, and the copy in TCRdb shows in-frame clones only, minus some. Here the sample spans under 450,000 clones, under 85% being singletons. Germline lookup yields CDR1 MNHEY and CDR2 SMNVEV (reference sequence). J was trimmed by 7 bases and V by 5 bases; bases with no gene match: 11. This CDR3 is built from 15 residues. This TCR derives from a woman in her forties or fifties who had recovered from COVID-19. The rearrangement links TRBV27 to TRBJ2-7; TRBD1 aligns across 10 bases. Sequences were obtained from PBMCs or T cells enriched from blood (not recorded which). Written as DNA, the CDR3 is TGTGCCAGCAGTCCATATGGACAGGGGGTCGGGGAGCAGTACTTC. Its translation is CASSPYGQGVGEQYF.